A selection of T cell receptor beta chains follows, all from one sample in a study of OX40 agonist ivuxolimab in advanced cancers. The table came from immunoSEQ multiplex PCR; TCRdb's copy has only in-frame clones and leaves some out. The repertoire holds approximately 60,000 clones, with about four fifths as singletons. This sample comprised CD4+ or CD8+ T cells sorted from blood, obtained in a trial of the OX40 agonist ivuxolimab. The receptors shown here come from an adult with an advanced solid tumor such as melanoma, head and neck, liver or kidney cancer. The CDR3 runs from the conserved cysteine through the conserved F or W. A D gene is named only where the DNA matches it firmly. Clone size, where shown, is once, few, many, or a class for clones that have expanded.

j_call: TRBJ1-1; d_call: NA; clone_size: NA; v_call: TRBV7-9; cdr3_nt: TGTGCCAGCAGCTTATATCCTCCGGGACCCCCGCACGCTGAAGCTTTCTTT; cdr3_aa: CASSLYPPGPPHAEAFF
j_call: TRBJ1-1; d_call: NA; clone_size: few; v_call: TRBV6-4; cdr3_nt: TGTGCCAGCAGAGACAGTTCAATGAACACTGAAGCTTTCTTT; cdr3_aa: CASRDSSMNTEAFF
j_call: TRBJ1-1; d_call: NA; clone_size: few; v_call: TRBV7-9; cdr3_nt: TGTGCCAGCAGCTTGGGCCATAGTGCTTTCTTT; cdr3_aa: CASSLGHSAFF
j_call: TRBJ2-7; d_call: NA; clone_size: NA; v_call: TRBV4-1; cdr3_nt: TGCGCCAGCAGCCGTGGGCCAGCTTACGAGCAGTACTTC; cdr3_aa: CASSRGPAYEQYF
j_call: TRBJ1-1; d_call: NA; clone_size: NA; v_call: TRBV5-6; cdr3_nt: TGTGCCAGCAGCTCCACAGGGAGTCGGACTGAAGCTTTCTTT; cdr3_aa: CASSSTGSRTEAFF
j_call: TRBJ1-4; d_call: TRBD1; clone_size: NA; v_call: TRBV20-1; cdr3_nt: TGCAGTGTCAGGGGGGTAGAAAAACTGTTTTTT; cdr3_aa: CSVRGVEKLFF
j_call: TRBJ1-1; d_call: NA; clone_size: NA; v_call: TRBV20-1; cdr3_nt: TGCAGTGCTAGTGACAATTCAGCTTTCTTT; cdr3_aa: CSASDNSAFF
j_call: TRBJ1-1; d_call: TRBD1; clone_size: NA; v_call: TRBV12-5; cdr3_nt: TGTGCTAGTGGTTTGGGGGACAGGACTGAAGCTTTCTTT; cdr3_aa: CASGLGDRTEAFF
j_call: TRBJ2-2; d_call: TRBD1; clone_size: NA; v_call: TRBV10-3; cdr3_nt: TGTGCCATCAGTGCGGACAGGGACACCGGGGAGCTGTTTTTT; cdr3_aa: CAISADRDTGELFF
j_call: TRBJ1-2; d_call: TRBD1; clone_size: NA; v_call: TRBV28; cdr3_nt: TGTGCCAGCAGTTTACAACAGGGGGCAGGGTATGGCTACACCTTC; cdr3_aa: CASSLQQGAGYGYTF
j_call: TRBJ1-5; d_call: NA; clone_size: NA; v_call: TRBV5-8; cdr3_nt: TGTGCCAGCAGCTCACCGACAGTCAATCAGCCCCAGCATTTT; cdr3_aa: CASSSPTVNQPQHF
j_call: TRBJ1-3; d_call: NA; clone_size: NA; v_call: TRBV7-2; cdr3_nt: TGTGCCAGCAGCTTAAACATGGGGGGCGCTGGAAACACCATATATTTT; cdr3_aa: CASSLNMGGAGNTIYF
j_call: TRBJ2-1; d_call: TRBD1; clone_size: NA; v_call: TRBV7-9; cdr3_nt: TGTGCCAGCAGCTTTAGGGACAGGAGAAGTGGCAATGAGCAGTTCTTC; cdr3_aa: CASSFRDRRSGNEQFF
j_call: TRBJ2-3; d_call: TRBD2; clone_size: NA; v_call: TRBV28; cdr3_nt: TGTGCCCTCAGGCGGGAGACTAGCACAGATACGCAGTATTTT; cdr3_aa: CALRRETSTDTQYF
j_call: TRBJ2-1; d_call: TRBD1; clone_size: NA; v_call: TRBV15; cdr3_nt: TGTGCCACCAGAGACGGACAGGGATCCTACAATGAGCAGTTCTTC; cdr3_aa: CATRDGQGSYNEQFF
j_call: TRBJ1-1; d_call: NA; clone_size: NA; v_call: TRBV19; cdr3_nt: TGTGCCAGTAGTACAGGACACAAACTACCGAGTCGAGGCACTGAAGCTTTCTTT; cdr3_aa: CASSTGHKLPSRGTEAFF
j_call: TRBJ1-1; d_call: NA; clone_size: NA; v_call: TRBV7-9; cdr3_nt: TGTGCCAGCAGCTTATGGAGCACTGAAGCTTTCTTT; cdr3_aa: CASSLWSTEAFF
j_call: TRBJ2-1; d_call: TRBD2; clone_size: NA; v_call: TRBV27; cdr3_nt: TGTGCCACCACCGGGACTAGCGGGGGGGCGGCCTACAATGAGCAGTTCTTC; cdr3_aa: CATTGTSGGAAYNEQFF
j_call: TRBJ1-6; d_call: NA; clone_size: NA; v_call: TRBV5-1; cdr3_nt: TGCGCCAGCACCTACCAAGGAGGTTTAGATTCACCCCTCCACTTT; cdr3_aa: CASTYQGGLDSPLHF
j_call: TRBJ1-1; d_call: NA; clone_size: NA; v_call: TRBV10-2; cdr3_nt: TGCGCCAGTAGTGGCACGAGGGGGGTTGGGATGAACACTGAAGCTTTCTTT; cdr3_aa: CASSGTRGVGMNTEAFF
j_call: TRBJ2-7; d_call: TRBD1; clone_size: few; v_call: TRBV29-1; cdr3_nt: TGCAGCGTTGGAGGGGGCAGAGCCTACGAGCAGTACTTC; cdr3_aa: CSVGGGRAYEQYF
j_call: TRBJ2-1; d_call: NA; clone_size: NA; v_call: TRBV7-9; cdr3_nt: TGTGCCAGCAACCCTAGACTAGACGGCGATGAGCAGTTCTTC; cdr3_aa: CASNPRLDGDEQFF
j_call: TRBJ1-1; d_call: NA; clone_size: once; v_call: TRBV30; cdr3_nt: TGTGCCTGGAGTGTGTTCAGCAACACTGAAGCTTTCTTT; cdr3_aa: CAWSVFSNTEAFF
j_call: TRBJ1-3; d_call: NA; clone_size: NA; v_call: TRBV4-1; cdr3_nt: TGCGCCAGCAGCCTGGTGGGGGGGGCGAGCTCTGGAAACACCATATATTTT; cdr3_aa: CASSLVGGASSGNTIYF
j_call: TRBJ2-5; d_call: TRBD2; clone_size: NA; v_call: TRBV19; cdr3_nt: TGTGCCAGTGGGGCGGCTAGCGGGGGGATCTCGGAGACCCAGTACTTC; cdr3_aa: CASGAASGGISETQYF
j_call: TRBJ2-7; d_call: NA; clone_size: few; v_call: TRBV7-2; cdr3_nt: TGTGCCAGCAGCTTTCAGCCGGGCTACGAGCAGTACTTC; cdr3_aa: CASSFQPGYEQYF
j_call: TRBJ1-1; d_call: NA; clone_size: NA; v_call: TRBV6-5; cdr3_nt: TGTGCCAGCAGTTACTCGAGGCAGAAGAACACTGAAGCTTTCTTT; cdr3_aa: CASSYSRQKNTEAFF
j_call: TRBJ1-5; d_call: NA; clone_size: NA; v_call: TRBV7-2; cdr3_nt: TGTGCCAGCATCGTCGGACGGGGCGTGGGTAATCAGCCCCAGCATTTT; cdr3_aa: CASIVGRGVGNQPQHF
j_call: TRBJ2-1; d_call: TRBD2; clone_size: NA; v_call: TRBV9; cdr3_nt: TGTGCCAGCAGCGTAGGGGGAGGACTAGCGGGAGGTGAGCAGTTCTTC; cdr3_aa: CASSVGGGLAGGEQFF
j_call: TRBJ2-1; d_call: TRBD2; clone_size: NA; v_call: TRBV11-2; cdr3_nt: TGTGCCAGCAGCTTAGCTCGGGACTACCCCTTTGCCTACAATGAGCAGTTCTTC; cdr3_aa: CASSLARDYPFAYNEQFF
j_call: TRBJ1-3; d_call: NA; clone_size: NA; v_call: TRBV5-5; cdr3_nt: TGTGCCAGCAGCCTACTGACAGAGCCTGGAAACACCATATATTTT; cdr3_aa: CASSLLTEPGNTIYF
j_call: TRBJ1-2; d_call: NA; clone_size: few; v_call: TRBV18; cdr3_nt: TGTGCCAGCTCACCAACCAGGGATAACTATGGCTACACCTTC; cdr3_aa: CASSPTRDNYGYTF
j_call: TRBJ1-1; d_call: NA; clone_size: NA; v_call: TRBV7-9; cdr3_nt: TGTGCCAGCAGCAACTCGGGCGCGAACACTGAAGCTTTCTTT; cdr3_aa: CASSNSGANTEAFF
j_call: TRBJ1-2; d_call: TRBD1; clone_size: NA; v_call: TRBV19; cdr3_nt: TGTGCCAGTAGTCTAACAGGGGGCTTCGACTATGGCTACACCTTC; cdr3_aa: CASSLTGGFDYGYTF
j_call: TRBJ2-1; d_call: TRBD2; clone_size: NA; v_call: TRBV5-4; cdr3_nt: TGTGCCAGCAGCTTTGGGTCTAGCGGATACAATGAGCAGTTCTTC; cdr3_aa: CASSFGSSGYNEQFF
j_call: TRBJ1-6; d_call: NA; clone_size: NA; v_call: TRBV7-8; cdr3_nt: TGTGCCAGCAGCGGGGGGGGCGCTACACCCCTCCACTTT; cdr3_aa: CASSGGGATPLHF
j_call: TRBJ1-2; d_call: NA; clone_size: NA; v_call: TRBV11-1; cdr3_nt: TGTGCCAGCAGCTTAAACTCGCCAGGGAATGGCTATGGCTACACCTTC; cdr3_aa: CASSLNSPGNGYGYTF
j_call: TRBJ2-2; d_call: NA; clone_size: few; v_call: TRBV14; cdr3_nt: TGTGCCAGCAGCCAAATAACCGGGACATGGAACGCCGGGGAGCTGTTTTTT; cdr3_aa: CASSQITGTWNAGELFF
j_call: TRBJ2-7; d_call: TRBD1; clone_size: NA; v_call: TRBV15; cdr3_nt: TGTGCCACCAGGAGGACAGGGTCCTCCTACGAGCAGTACTTC; cdr3_aa: CATRRTGSSYEQYF